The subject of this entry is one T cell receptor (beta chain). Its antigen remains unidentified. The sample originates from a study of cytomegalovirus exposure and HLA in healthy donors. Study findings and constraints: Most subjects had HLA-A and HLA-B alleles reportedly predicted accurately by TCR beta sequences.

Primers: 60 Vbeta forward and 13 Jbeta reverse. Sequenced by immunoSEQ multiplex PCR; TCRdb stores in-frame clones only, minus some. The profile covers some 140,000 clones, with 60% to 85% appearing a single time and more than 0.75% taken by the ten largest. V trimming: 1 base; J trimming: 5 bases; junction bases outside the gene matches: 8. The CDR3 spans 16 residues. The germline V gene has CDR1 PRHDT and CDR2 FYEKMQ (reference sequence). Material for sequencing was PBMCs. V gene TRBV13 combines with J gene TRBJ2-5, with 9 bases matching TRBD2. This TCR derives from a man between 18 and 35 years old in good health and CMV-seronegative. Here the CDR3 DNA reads TGTGCCAGCAGCTTAGCCCTAGCGGGGACCTCGGAGACCCAGTACTTC. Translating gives CASSLALAGTSETQYF.